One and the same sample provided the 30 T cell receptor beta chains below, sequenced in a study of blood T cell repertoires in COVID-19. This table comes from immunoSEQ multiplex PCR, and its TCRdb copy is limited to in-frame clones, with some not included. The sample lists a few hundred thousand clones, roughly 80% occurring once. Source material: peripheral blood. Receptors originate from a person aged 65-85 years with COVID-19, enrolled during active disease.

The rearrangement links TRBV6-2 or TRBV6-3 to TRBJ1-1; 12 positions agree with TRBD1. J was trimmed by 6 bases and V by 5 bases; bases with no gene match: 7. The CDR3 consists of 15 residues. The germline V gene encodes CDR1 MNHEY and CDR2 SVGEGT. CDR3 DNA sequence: TGTGCCAGCAGTCCGGGACAGGGGGCTAGAGCTGAAGCTTTCTTT. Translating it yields CASSPGQGARAEAFF.

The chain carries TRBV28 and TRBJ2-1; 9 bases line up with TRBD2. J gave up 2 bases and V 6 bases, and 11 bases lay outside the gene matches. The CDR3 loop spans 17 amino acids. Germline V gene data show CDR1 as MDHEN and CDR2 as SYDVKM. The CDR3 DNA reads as TGTGCCAGCAGCTTAGGGGCTAGCGGGGCAACCTACAATGAGCAGTTCTTC. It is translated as CASSLGASGATYNEQFF.

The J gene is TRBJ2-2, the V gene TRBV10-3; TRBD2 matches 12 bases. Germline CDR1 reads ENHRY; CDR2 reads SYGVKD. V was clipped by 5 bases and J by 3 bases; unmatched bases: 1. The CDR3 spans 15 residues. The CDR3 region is CAISPSGGDTGELFF. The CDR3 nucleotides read TGTGCCATCAGTCCTAGCGGGGGGGACACCGGGGAGCTGTTTTTT.

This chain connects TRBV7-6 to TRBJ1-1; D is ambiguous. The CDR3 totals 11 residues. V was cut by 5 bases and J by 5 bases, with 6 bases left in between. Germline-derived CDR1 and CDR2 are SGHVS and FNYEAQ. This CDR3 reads CASSVGTEAFF. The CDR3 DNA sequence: TGTGCCAGCAGCGTCGGGACTGAAGCTTTCTTT.

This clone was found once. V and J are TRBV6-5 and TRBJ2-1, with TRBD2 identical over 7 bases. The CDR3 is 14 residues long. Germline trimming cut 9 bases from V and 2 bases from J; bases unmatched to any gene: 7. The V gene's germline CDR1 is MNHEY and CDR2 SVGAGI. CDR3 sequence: CASLADPPYNEQFF. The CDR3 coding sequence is TGTGCCAGTCTAGCGGACCCACCCTACAATGAGCAGTTCTTC.

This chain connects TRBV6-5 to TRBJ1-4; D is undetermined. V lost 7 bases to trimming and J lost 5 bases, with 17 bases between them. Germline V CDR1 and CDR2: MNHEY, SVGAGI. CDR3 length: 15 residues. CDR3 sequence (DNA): TGTGCCAGCAAAGTACCGGGAGGAGAGAATGAAAAACTGTTTTTT. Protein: CASKVPGGENEKLFF.

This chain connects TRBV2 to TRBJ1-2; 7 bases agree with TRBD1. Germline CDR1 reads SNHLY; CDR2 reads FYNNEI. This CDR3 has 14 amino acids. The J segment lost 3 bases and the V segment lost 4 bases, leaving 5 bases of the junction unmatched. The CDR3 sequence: CASSGTGRYYGYTF. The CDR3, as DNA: TGTGCCAGCAGTGGGACAGGAAGATACTATGGCTACACCTTC.

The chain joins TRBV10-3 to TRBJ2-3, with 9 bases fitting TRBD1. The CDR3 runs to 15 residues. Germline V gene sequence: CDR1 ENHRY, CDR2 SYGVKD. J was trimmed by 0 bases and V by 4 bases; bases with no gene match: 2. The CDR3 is CAISGGTGSTDTQYF. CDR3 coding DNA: TGTGCCATCAGTGGGGGGACAGGGAGCACAGATACGCAGTATTTT.

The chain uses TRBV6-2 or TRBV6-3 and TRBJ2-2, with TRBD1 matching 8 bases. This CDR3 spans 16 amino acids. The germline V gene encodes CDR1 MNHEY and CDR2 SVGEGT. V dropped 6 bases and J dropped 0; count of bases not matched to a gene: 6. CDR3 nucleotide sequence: TGTGCCAGCAGCCCCTGGACAGGGACGAACACCGGGGAGCTGTTTTTT. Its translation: CASSPWTGTNTGELFF.

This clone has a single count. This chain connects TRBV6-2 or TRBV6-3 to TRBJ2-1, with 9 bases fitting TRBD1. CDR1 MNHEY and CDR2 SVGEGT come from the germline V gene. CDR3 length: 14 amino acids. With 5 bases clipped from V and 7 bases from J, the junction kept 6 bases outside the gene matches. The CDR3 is CASSTDRGGNEQFF. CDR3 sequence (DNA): TGTGCCAGCAGTACCGACAGGGGGGGGAATGAGCAGTTCTTC.

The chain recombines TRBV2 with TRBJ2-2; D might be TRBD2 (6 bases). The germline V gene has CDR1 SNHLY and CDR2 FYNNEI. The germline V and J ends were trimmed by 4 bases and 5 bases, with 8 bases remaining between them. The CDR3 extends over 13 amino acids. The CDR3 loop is CASSGGVTGELFF. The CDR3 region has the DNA TGTGCCAGCAGTGGGGGGGTTACCGGGGAGCTGTTTTTT.

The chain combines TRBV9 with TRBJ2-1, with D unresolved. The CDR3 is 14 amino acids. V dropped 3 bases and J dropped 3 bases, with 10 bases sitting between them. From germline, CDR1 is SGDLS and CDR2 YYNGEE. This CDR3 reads CASSGHAFYNEQFF. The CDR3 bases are TGTGCCAGCAGCGGACATGCCTTCTACAATGAGCAGTTCTTC.

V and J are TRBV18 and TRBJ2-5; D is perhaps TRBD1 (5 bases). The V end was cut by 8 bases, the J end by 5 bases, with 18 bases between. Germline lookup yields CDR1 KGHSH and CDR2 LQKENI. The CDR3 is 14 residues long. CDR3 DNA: TGTGCCAGCGCCTCAAGCAGGGCTCATGAGACCCAGTACTTC. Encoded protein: CASASSRAHETQYF.

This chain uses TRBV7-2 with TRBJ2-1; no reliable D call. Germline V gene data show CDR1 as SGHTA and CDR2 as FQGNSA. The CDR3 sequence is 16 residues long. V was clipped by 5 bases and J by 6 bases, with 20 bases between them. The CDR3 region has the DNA TGTGCCAGCAGCGCGCCGCGTGGTAGTTTGTTCAATGAGCAGTTCTTC. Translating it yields CASSAPRGSLFNEQFF.

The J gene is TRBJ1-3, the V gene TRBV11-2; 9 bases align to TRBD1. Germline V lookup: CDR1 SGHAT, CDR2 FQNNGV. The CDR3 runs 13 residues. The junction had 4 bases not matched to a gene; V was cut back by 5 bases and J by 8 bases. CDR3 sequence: CASSNDRGDTIYF. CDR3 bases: TGTGCCAGCAGCAACGACAGGGGGGACACCATATATTTT.

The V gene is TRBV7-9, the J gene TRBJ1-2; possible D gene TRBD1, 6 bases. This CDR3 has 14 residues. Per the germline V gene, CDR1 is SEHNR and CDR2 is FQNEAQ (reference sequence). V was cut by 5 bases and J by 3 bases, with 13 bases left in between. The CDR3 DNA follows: TGTGCCAGCAGCCCCTCGGACAGCTACTATGGCTACACCTTC. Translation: CASSPSDSYYGYTF. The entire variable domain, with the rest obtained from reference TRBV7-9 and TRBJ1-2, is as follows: DTGVSQNPRHKITKRGQNVTFRCDPISEHNRLYWYRQTLGQGPEFLTYFQNEAQLEKSRLLSDRFSAERPKGSFSTLEIQRTEQGDSAMYLCASSPSDSYYGYTFGSGTRLTVV.

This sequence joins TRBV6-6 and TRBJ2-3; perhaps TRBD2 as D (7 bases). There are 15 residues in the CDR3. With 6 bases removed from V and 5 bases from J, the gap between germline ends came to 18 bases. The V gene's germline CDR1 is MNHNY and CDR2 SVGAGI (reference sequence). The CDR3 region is CASSRAGGGQDTQYF. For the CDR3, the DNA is TGTGCCAGCAGCCGCGCGGGCGGGGGACAAGATACGCAGTATTTT.

Written as DNA, the CDR3 is TGTGCCAGCAGCACAGCCACGTTGGAGGGGTACTACGAGCAGTACTTC. As protein: CASSTATLEGYYEQYF. This chain joins TRBV7-2 and TRBJ2-7; tentative D call: TRBD2 (6 bases). Germline assignment: CDR1 SGHTA and CDR2 FQGNSA. This CDR3 is built from 16 residues. V was cut by 5 bases and J by 3 bases, with 20 bases left in between.

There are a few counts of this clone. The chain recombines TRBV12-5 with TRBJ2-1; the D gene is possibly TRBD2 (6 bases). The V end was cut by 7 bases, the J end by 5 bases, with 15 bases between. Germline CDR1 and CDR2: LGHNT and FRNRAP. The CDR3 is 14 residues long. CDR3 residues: CASAKLGGDNEQFF. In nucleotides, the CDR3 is TGTGCTAGTGCGAAATTAGGAGGGGACAATGAGCAGTTCTTC. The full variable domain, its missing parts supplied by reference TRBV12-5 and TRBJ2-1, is DARVTQTPRHKVTEMGQEVTMRCQPILGHNTVFWYRQTMMQGLELLAYFRNRAPLDDSGMPKDRFSAEMPDATLATLKIQPSEPRDSAVYFCASAKLGGDNEQFFGPGTRLTVL.

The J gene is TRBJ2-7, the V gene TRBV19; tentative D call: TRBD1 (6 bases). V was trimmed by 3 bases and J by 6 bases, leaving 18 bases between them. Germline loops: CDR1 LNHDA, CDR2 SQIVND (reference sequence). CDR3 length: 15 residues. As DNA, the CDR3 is TGTGCCAGTAGTATTTCGGGACAAAAGGGTACCGAGCAGTACTTC. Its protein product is CASSISGQKGTEQYF.

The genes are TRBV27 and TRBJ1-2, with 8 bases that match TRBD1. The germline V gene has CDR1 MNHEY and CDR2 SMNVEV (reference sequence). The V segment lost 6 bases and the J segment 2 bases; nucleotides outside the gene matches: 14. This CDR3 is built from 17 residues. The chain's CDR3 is CASRPRATGGDNYGYTF. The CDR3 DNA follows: TGTGCCAGCAGACCAAGGGCAACAGGGGGAGACAACTATGGCTACACCTTC.

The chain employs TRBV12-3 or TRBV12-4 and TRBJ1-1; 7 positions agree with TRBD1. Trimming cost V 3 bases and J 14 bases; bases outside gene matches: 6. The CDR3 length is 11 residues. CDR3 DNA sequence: TGTGCCAGCAGTTTTGGCCAGGGGGTCTTCTTT. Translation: CASSFGQGVFF.

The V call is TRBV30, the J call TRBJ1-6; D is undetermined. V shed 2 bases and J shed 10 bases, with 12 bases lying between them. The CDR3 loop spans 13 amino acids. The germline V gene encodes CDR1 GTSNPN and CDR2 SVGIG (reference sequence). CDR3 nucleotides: TGTGCCTGGAGTCAGGTTTTTGGGTCACCCCTCCACTTT. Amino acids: CAWSQVFGSPLHF.

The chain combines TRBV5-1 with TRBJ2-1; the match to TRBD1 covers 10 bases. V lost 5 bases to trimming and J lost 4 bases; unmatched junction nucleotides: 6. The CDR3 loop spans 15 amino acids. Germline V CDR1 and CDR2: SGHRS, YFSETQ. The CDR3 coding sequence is TGCGCCAGCAGTTCGACAGGGGGCAATTACAATGAGCAGTTCTTC. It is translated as CASSSTGGNYNEQFF. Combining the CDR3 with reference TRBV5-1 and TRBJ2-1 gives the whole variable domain KAGVTQTPRYLIKTRGQQVTLSCSPISGHRSVSWYQQTPGQGLQFLFEYFSETQRNKGNFPGRFSGRQFSNSRSEMNVSTLELGDSALYLCASSSTGGNYNEQFFGPGTRLTVL.

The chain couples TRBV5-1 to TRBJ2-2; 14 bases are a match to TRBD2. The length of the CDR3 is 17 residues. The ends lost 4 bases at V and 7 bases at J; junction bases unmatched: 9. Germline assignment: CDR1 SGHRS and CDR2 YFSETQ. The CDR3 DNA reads TGCGCCAGCAGCCCCGGACTAGCGGGAGGAGGGGACGGGGAGCTGTTTTTT. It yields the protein CASSPGLAGGGDGELFF.

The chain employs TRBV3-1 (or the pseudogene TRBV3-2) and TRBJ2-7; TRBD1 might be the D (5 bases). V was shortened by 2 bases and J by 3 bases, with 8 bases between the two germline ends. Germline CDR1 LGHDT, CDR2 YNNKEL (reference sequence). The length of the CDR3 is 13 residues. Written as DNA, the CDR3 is TGTGCCAGCAGCCAAAGGGGTATCTACGAGCAGTACTTC. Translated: CASSQRGIYEQYF.

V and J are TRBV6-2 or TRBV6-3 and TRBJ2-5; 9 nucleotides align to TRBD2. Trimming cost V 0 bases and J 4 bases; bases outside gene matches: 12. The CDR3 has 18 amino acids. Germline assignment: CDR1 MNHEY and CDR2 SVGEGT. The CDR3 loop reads CASSYSNLKRGALETQYF. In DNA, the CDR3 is TGTGCCAGCAGTTACTCAAACTTAAAGCGGGGGGCCTTAGAGACCCAGTACTTC.

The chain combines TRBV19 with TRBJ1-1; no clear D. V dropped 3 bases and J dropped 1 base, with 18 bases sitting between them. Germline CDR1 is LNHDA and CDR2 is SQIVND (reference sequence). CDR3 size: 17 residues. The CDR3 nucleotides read TGTGCCAGTAGTATGGTCTCGGAGGAACTGTGGAACACTGAAGCTTTCTTT. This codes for CASSMVSEELWNTEAFF.

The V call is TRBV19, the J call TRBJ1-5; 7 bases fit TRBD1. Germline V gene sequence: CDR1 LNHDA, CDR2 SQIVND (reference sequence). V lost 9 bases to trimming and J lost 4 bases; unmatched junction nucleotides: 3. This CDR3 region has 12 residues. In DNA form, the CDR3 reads TGTGCCAGCGAACAGGGGAATCAGCCCCAGCATTTT. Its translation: CASEQGNQPQHF.

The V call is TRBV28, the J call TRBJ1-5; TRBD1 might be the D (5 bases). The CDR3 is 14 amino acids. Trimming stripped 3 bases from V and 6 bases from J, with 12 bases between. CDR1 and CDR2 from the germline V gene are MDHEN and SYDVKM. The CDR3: CASSFPGFIQPQHF. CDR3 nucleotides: TGTGCCAGCAGTTTTCCAGGGTTTATTCAGCCCCAGCATTTT.